Sequencing of this T cell receptor (beta chain) was carried out in a study of regulatory T cells in long-lasting Graves disease. Time point specified: newly diagnosed GD, antithyroid drugs for less than 3 months. PBMC RNA was the source of the TCR library. The count of this clonotype is one. Investigators prepared the TCR beta libraries by applying iRepertoire HTBI primers and Arm-PCR of CDR3 regions. Authors' processing steps: 60 to 65 TRBV and about 15 TRBJ segments were identified across samples. TCRdb reprocessed the multiplex PCR reads via MiXCR and lists one record per CDR3 protein. The V and J calls reflect TCRdb's pipeline rather than the authors' work. The data show about 420,000 distinct CDR3 sequences, roughly 17% seen once. This CDR3 has 12 amino acids. Germline CDR1 and CDR2: MDHEN and SYDVKM. V was shortened by 7 bases and J by 5 bases, with 11 bases between the two germline ends. The same specimen was also included in a second study, on T cells in Graves' hyperthyroidism and ophthalmopathy.

The sequence derives from a woman aged 18-29 years with Graves disease. V usage is TRBV28 and J usage is TRBJ1-1; no firm D call. The sample here was peripheral blood mononuclear cells (PBMCs), taken at new diagnosis, from a patient treated with antithyroid drugs. The CDR3 sequence: CASKGLETEAFF. The CDR3 DNA follows: TGTGCCAGCAAGGGTTTGGAAACTGAAGCTTTCTTT.